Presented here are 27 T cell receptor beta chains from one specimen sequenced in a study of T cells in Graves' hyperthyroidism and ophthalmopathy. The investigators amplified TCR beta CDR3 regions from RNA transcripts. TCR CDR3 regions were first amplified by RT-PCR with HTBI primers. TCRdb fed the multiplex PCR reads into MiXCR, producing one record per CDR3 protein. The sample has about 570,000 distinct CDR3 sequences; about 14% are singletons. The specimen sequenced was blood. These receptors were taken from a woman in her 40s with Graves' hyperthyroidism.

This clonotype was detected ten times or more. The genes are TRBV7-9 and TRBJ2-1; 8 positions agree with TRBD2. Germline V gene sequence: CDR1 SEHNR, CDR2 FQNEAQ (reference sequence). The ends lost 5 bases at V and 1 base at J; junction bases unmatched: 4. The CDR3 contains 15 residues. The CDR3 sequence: CASSHRLASYNEQFF. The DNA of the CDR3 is TGTGCCAGCAGCCACCGACTAGCGTCCTACAATGAGCAGTTCTTC.

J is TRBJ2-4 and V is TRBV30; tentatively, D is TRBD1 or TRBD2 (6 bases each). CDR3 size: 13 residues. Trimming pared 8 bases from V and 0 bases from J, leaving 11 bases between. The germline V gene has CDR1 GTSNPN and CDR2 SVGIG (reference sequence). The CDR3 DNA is TGTGCCGGGGGGCGAGAAGCCAAAAACATTCAGTACTTC. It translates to CAGGREAKNIQYF.

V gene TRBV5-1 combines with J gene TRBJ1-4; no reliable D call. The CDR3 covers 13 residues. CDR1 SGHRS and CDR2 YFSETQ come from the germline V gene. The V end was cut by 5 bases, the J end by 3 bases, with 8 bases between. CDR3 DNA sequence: TGCGCCAGCAGTTCGGTGGCTAATGAAAAACTGTTTTTT. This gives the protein CASSSVANEKLFF.

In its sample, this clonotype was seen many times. The CDR3 loop is CASSLQGLAKYNEQFF. Written as DNA, the CDR3 is TGTGCCAGCAGCTTACAAGGACTAGCGAAATACAATGAGCAGTTCTTC. The rearrangement links TRBV11-1 to TRBJ2-1; 9 bases are a match to TRBD2. V lost 2 bases to trimming and J lost 4 bases; unmatched junction nucleotides: 6. This CDR3 has 16 amino acids. Germline loops: CDR1 SGHAT, CDR2 FQDESV (reference sequence).

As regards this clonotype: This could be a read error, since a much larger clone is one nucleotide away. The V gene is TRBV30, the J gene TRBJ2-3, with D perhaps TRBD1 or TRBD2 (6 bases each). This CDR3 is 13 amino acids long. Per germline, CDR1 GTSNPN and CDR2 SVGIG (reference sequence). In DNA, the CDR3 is TGTGCCTGGAGTGTGGGGGGCGGAGATTCGCAGTATTTT. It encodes CAWSVGGGDSQYF.

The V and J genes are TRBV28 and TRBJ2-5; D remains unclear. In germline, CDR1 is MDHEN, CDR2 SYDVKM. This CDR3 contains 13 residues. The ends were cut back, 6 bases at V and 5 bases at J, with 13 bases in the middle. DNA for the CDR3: TGTGCCAGCAGAACCCCGCTGCGGGAGACCCAGTACTTC. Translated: CASRTPLRETQYF.

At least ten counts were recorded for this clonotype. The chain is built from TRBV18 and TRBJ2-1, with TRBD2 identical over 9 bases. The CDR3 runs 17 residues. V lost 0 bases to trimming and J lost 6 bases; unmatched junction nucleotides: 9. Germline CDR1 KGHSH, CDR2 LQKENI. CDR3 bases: TGTGCCAGCTCACCACCCACTGGTAGCGGGAGTTTCAATGAGCAGTTCTTC. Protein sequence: CASSPPTGSGSFNEQFF.

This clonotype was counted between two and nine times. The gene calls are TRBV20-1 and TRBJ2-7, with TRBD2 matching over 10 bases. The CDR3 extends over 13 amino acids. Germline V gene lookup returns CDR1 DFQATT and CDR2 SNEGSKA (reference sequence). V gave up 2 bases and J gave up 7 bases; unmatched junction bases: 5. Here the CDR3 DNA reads TGCAGTGCTAGACTAGCGGGAGAGGTGGAGCAGTACTTC. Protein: CSARLAGEVEQYF.

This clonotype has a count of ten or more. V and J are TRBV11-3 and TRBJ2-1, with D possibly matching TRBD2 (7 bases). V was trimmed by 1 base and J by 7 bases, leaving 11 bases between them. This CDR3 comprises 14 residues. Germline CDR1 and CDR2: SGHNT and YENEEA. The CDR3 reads CASSLGRGPNEQFF. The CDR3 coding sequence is TGTGCCAGCAGCTTAGGGCGGGGGCCTAATGAGCAGTTCTTC.

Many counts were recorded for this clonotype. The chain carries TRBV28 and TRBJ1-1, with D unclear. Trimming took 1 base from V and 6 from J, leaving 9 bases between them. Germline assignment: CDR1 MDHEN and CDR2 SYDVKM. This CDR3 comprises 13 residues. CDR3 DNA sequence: TGTGCCAGCAGTTTATCGGGGTCCTCTGAAGCTTTCTTT. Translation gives CASSLSGSSEAFF.

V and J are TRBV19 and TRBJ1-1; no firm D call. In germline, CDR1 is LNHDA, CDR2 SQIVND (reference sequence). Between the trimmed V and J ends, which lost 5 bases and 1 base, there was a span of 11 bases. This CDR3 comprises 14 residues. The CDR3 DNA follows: TGTGCCAGTAGTTTCCTGTCCAAGAACACTGAAGCTTTCTTT. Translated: CASSFLSKNTEAFF.

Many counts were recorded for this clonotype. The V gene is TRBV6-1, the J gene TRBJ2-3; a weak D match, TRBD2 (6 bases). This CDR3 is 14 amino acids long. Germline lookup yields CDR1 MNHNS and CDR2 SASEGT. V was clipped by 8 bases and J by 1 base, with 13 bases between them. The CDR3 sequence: CASRASVGTDTQYF. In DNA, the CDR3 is TGTGCCAGCCGGGCTAGCGTAGGCACAGATACGCAGTATTTT.

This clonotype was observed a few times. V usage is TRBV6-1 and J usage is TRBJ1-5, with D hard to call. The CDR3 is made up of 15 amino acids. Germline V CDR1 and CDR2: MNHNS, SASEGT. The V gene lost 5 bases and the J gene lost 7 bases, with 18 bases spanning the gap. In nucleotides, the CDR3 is TGTGCCAGCAGTACCATGAGGGAAGCAAAACAGCCCCAGCATTTT. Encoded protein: CASSTMREAKQPQHF.

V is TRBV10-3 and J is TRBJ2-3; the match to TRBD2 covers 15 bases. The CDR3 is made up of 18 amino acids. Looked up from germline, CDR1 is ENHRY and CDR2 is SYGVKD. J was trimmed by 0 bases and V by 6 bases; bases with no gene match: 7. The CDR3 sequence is CAIRGLAGGSVSTDTQYF. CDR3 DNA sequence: TGTGCCATCAGAGGACTAGCGGGAGGGTCTGTTAGCACAGATACGCAGTATTTT.

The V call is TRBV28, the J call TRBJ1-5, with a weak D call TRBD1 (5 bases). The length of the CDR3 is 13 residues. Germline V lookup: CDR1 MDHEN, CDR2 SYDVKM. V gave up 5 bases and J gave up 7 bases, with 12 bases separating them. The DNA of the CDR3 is TGTGCCAGCAGTGGGGGATCACGGCAGCCCCAGCATTTT. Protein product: CASSGGSRQPQHF.

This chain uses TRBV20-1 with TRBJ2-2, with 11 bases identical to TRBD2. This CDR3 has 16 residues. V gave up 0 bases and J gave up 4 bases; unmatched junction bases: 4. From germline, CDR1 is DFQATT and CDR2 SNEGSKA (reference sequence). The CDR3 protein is CSARDQLAGATGELFF. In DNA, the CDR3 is TGCAGTGCTAGAGATCAACTAGCGGGAGCCACCGGGGAGCTGTTTTTT.

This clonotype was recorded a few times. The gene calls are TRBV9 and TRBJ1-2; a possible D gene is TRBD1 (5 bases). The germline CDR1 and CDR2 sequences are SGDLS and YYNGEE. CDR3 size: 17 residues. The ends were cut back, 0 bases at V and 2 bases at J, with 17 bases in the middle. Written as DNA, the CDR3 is TGTGCCAGCAGCGTAGGAGTGGGGGTTGGGCTGAACTATGGCTACACCTTC. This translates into CASSVGVGVGLNYGYTF.

The CDR3 sequence: CASSLHSTSLGSGANVLTF. CDR3 DNA: TGTGCCAGCAGCTTACATTCGACTAGCCTTGGTTCTGGGGCCAACGTCCTGACTTTC. The V call is TRBV7-2, the J call TRBJ2-6; 7 bases fit TRBD2. V lost 2 bases and J lost 1; bases outside the gene matches: 11. The CDR3 sequence is 19 residues long. The germline gives CDR1 SGHTA, CDR2 FQGNSA.

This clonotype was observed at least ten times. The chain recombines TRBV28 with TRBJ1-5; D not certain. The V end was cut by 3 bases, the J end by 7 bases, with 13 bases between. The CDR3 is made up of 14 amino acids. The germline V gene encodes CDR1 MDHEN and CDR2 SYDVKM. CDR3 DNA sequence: TGTGCCAGCAGTTTTGGTTTGGGGAAGCAGCCCCAGCATTTT. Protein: CASSFGLGKQPQHF.

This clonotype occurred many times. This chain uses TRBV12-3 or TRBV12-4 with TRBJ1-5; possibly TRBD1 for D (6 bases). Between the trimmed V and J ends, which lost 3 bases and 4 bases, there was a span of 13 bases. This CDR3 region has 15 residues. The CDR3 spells CASSLRGSGNQPQHF. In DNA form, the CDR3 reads TGTGCCAGCAGTTTGAGGGGGTCGGGAAATCAGCCCCAGCATTTT.

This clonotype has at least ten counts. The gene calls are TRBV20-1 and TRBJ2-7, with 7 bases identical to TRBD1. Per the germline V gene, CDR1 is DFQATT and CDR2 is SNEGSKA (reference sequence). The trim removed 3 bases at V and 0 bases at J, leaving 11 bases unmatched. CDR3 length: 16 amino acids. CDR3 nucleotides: TGCAGTGCTAGGGGATTCGGGCAGGGGGTCTCCTACGAGCAGTACTTC. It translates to CSARGFGQGVSYEQYF.

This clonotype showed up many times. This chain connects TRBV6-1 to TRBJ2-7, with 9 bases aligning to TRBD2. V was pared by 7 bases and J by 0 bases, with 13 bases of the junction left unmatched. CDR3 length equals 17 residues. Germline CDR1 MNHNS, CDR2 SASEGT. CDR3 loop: CASTYDASGKASYEQYF. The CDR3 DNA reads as TGTGCCAGCACCTACGACGCTAGCGGGAAAGCCTCCTACGAGCAGTACTTC.

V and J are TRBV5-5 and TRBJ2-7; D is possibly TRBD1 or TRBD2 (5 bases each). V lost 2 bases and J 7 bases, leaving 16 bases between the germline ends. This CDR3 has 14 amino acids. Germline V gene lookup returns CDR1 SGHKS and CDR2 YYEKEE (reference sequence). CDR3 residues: CASSLLRDPPEQYF. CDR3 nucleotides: TGTGCCAGCAGCTTACTACGGGACCCCCCGGAGCAGTACTTC.

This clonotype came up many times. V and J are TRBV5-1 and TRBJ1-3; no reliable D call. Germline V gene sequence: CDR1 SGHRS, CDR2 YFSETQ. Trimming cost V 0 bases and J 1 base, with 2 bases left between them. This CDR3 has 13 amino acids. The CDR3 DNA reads TGCGCCAGCAGCTTGGGATCTGGAAACACCATATATTTT. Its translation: CASSLGSGNTIYF.

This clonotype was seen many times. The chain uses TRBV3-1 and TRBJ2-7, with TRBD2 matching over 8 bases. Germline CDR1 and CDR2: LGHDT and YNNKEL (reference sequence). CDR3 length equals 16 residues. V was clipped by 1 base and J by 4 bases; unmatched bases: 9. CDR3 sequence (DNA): TGTGCCAGCAGCCAAGGTAATAGCGGGAAGGTGTACGAGCAGTACTTC. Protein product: CASSQGNSGKVYEQYF.

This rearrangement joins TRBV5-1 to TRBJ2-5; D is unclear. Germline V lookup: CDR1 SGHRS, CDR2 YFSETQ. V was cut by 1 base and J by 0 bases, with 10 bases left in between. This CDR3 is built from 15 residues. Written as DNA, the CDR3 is TGCGCCAGCAGCTTGTCACTGAGGTACCAAGAGACCCAGTACTTC. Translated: CASSLSLRYQETQYF. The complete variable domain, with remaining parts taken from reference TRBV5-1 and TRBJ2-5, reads KAGVTQTPRYLIKTRGQQVTLSCSPISGHRSVSWYQQTPGQGLQFLFEYFSETQRNKGNFPGRFSGRQFSNSRSEMNVSTLELGDSALYLCASSLSLRYQETQYFGPGTRLLVL.

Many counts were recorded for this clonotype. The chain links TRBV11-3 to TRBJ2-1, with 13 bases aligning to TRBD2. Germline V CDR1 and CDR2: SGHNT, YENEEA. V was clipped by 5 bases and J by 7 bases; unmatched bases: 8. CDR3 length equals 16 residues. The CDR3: CASSPLAGGPFNEQFF. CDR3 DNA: TGTGCCAGCAGCCCACTAGCGGGAGGGCCCTTTAATGAGCAGTTCTTC. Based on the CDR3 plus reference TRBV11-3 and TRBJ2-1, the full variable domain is EAGVVQSPRYKIIEKKQPVAFWCNPISGHNTLYWYLQNLGQGPELLIRYENEEAVDDSQLPKDRFSAERLKGVDSTLKIQPAELGDSAVYLCASSPLAGGPFNEQFFGPGTRLTVL.